The next 13 T cell receptor beta chains were all read from a single sample in a study of blood T cell repertoires in COVID-19. Clones were sequenced by immunoSEQ multiplex PCR, and TCRdb holds only the in-frame ones, with some missing. Among about 240,000 clones listed, over 65% were seen once. The material sequenced was peripheral blood. These receptors all come from an elderly woman with acute or convalescent COVID-19.

About this clone itself: An end of the junction differs from the germline gene, which may be a read error. This sequence joins TRBV20-1 and TRBJ2-1; no reliable D call. Germline CDR1 and CDR2: DFQATT and SNEGSKA (reference sequence). The CDR3 is 11 amino acids. The CDR3 DNA reads as TGCAGTGCTAGCCACGACAAGGAGCAGTTCTTC. It translates to CSASHDKEQFF.

The V and J genes are TRBV15 and TRBJ1-6; D unclear. The V gene lost 1 base and the J gene lost 5 bases, with 9 bases spanning the gap. The CDR3 contains 15 residues. Germline loops: CDR1 LNHNV, CDR2 YYDKDF (reference sequence). CDR3 region: CATSRGGFDNSPLHF. The CDR3 bases are TGTGCCACCAGCAGAGGAGGGTTTGATAATTCACCCCTCCACTTT. Full variable domain (outside the CDR3, taken from reference TRBV15 and TRBJ1-6): DAMVIQNPRYQVTQFGKPVTLSCSQTLNHNVMYWYQQKSSQAPKLLFHYYDKDFNNEADTPDNFQSRRPNTSFCFLDIRSPGLGDTAMYLCATSRGGFDNSPLHFGNGTRLTVT.

The table lists this clone with a few counts. The chain joins TRBV5-1 to TRBJ2-3; 10 positions match TRBD2. This CDR3 has 17 amino acids. J gave up 1 base and V 5 bases, and 10 bases lay outside the gene matches. The V gene's germline CDR1 is SGHRS and CDR2 YFSETQ. In nucleotides, the CDR3 is TGCGCCAGCAGAAGTGGACTAGCGGAAGTAGGCACAGATACGCAGTATTTT. This codes for CASRSGLAEVGTDTQYF.

The genes are TRBV16 and TRBJ2-5, with 7 bases aligning to TRBD1. The CDR3 has 14 residues. Germline loops: CDR1 KGHSY, CDR2 FQNENV. V dropped 2 bases and J dropped 5; count of bases not matched to a gene: 5. This chain's CDR3 is CASSQEGARETQYF. As DNA, the CDR3 is TGTGCCAGCAGCCAAGAGGGGGCGCGGGAGACCCAGTACTTC.

This clone was seen a single time. The V call is TRBV12-5, the J call TRBJ2-5; TRBD1 matches at 10 bases. The length of the CDR3 is 14 residues. The germline V gene encodes CDR1 LGHNT and CDR2 FRNRAP. With 7 bases clipped from V and 9 bases from J, the junction kept 11 bases outside the gene matches. CDR3 amino acids: CASAQGTGESSQYF. The CDR3 nucleotides are TGTGCTAGTGCCCAAGGGACAGGGGAAAGCTCCCAGTACTTC.

J is TRBJ2-7 and V is TRBV6-1, with 11 bases matching TRBD1. The germline V gene encodes CDR1 MNHNS and CDR2 SASEGT. This CDR3 spans 15 amino acids. V was pared by 3 bases and J by 7 bases, with 8 bases of the junction left unmatched. The CDR3 protein is CASSEPGQGAKEQYF. The CDR3 DNA follows: TGTGCCAGCAGTGAGCCCGGACAGGGGGCGAAAGAGCAGTACTTC.

CDR3 sequence: CASSYGGGFNYGYTF. CDR3 in DNA: TGTGCCAGCAGTTACGGGGGGGGGTTTAACTATGGCTACACCTTC. The chain links TRBV6-6 to TRBJ1-2; possible D gene TRBD1, 5 bases. Germline CDR1 and CDR2: MNHNY and SVGAGI (reference sequence). The CDR3 runs 15 residues. The V gene lost 2 bases and the J gene lost 1 base, with 11 bases spanning the gap.

J is TRBJ2-7 and V is TRBV6-6; 9 nucleotides agree with TRBD1. CDR3 length: 13 residues. V dropped 4 bases and J dropped 12; count of bases not matched to a gene: 10. Germline CDR1 is MNHNY and CDR2 is SVGAGI (reference sequence). CDR3 protein: CASSSAGQGTMYF. The CDR3 DNA reads as TGTGCCAGCAGTTCGGCCGGACAGGGGACTATGTACTTC.

The gene calls are TRBV7-2 and TRBJ1-4; TRBD1 aligns across 7 bases. CDR1 SGHTA and CDR2 FQGNSA come from the germline V gene. This CDR3 has 15 amino acids. Trimming took 5 bases from V and 5 from J; bases not matched to a gene: 8. The CDR3 loop reads CASSINRGGNEKLFF. For the CDR3, the DNA is TGTGCCAGCAGCATAAACAGGGGAGGAAATGAAAAACTGTTTTTT.

V usage is TRBV5-4 and J usage is TRBJ1-1; D might be TRBD1 (5 bases). Trimming cost V 2 bases and J 0 bases, with 8 bases left between them. This CDR3 is 14 amino acids long. Germline CDR1 is SGHNT and CDR2 is YYREEE (reference sequence). The CDR3 region is CASSFGTLNTEAFF. CDR3 coding DNA: TGTGCCAGCAGCTTCGGGACTCTGAACACTGAAGCTTTCTTT.

J is TRBJ1-5 and V is TRBV19, with D unresolved. This CDR3 spans 14 amino acids. Per germline, CDR1 LNHDA and CDR2 SQIVND (reference sequence). Between the trimmed V and J ends, which lost 1 base and 5 bases, there was a span of 9 bases. The CDR3 region is CASSIAGNYQPQHF. The CDR3, as DNA: TGTGCCAGTAGTATAGCTGGCAATTATCAGCCCCAGCATTTT. Based on the CDR3 plus reference TRBV19 and TRBJ1-5, the full variable domain is DGGITQSPKYLFRKEGQNVTLSCEQNLNHDAMYWYRQDPGQGLRLIYYSQIVNDFQKGDIAEGYSVSREKKESFPLTVTSAQKNPTAFYLCASSIAGNYQPQHFGDGTRLSIL.

The chain joins TRBV6-5 to TRBJ2-1, with TRBD2 matching 9 bases. CDR1 and CDR2 (germline): MNHEY, SVGAGI. The CDR3 loop spans 14 amino acids. J gave up 6 bases and V 7 bases, and 7 bases lay outside the gene matches. CDR3 in DNA: TGTGCCAGCATTCAGGGACTAGCCCTCAATGAGCAGTTCTTC. It yields the protein CASIQGLALNEQFF.

The chain couples TRBV7-9 to TRBJ1-3; TRBD1 aligns across 7 bases. From germline, CDR1 is SEHNR and CDR2 FQNEAQ (reference sequence). Trimming took 3 bases from V and 0 from J; bases not matched to a gene: 8. This CDR3 has 17 amino acids. CDR3 nucleotides: TGTGCCAGCAGCTTTACACAGGGGATCCGCTCTGGAAACACCATATATTTT. This sequence encodes CASSFTQGIRSGNTIYF.